A single TCR beta chain is shown here with its context. This record belongs to a study of blood T cell repertoires in COVID-19. Study background: Material from acute and convalescent COVID-19 was sourced from the United States, Italy and Spain. T cells, B-cell-depleted T cells, or PBMCs supplied cDNA or gDNA.

Original processing methods: Amplification from reference gene primers served as the basis for estimated nucleated cell counts. Sequencing was performed with immunoSEQ multiplex PCR; in TCRdb, only in-frame clones are kept and a portion is missing. V, J and clone size are taken as reported in that table, and D and trimming were inferred from the DNA itself. The data contain over 200,000 clones, roughly 87% of them singletons. The study drew participants aged about 18 to 89 years from roughly 25 US areas. The CDR3 contains 17 residues. V lost 3 bases to trimming and J lost 7 bases; unmatched junction nucleotides: 11. CDR1 is MNHEY and CDR2 is SMNVEV in the germline V gene (reference sequence).

The chain employs TRBV27 and TRBJ2-2, with TRBD2 identical over 10 bases. What was sequenced was PBMCs or T cells enriched from blood (not recorded which). This receptor was identified in a man between 18 and 35 years old with acute COVID-19. CDR3 region: CASSLSLAGVLYGELFF. DNA for the CDR3: TGTGCCAGCAGTTTGTCCCTAGCGGGAGTGTTATACGGGGAGCTGTTTTTT.